This T cell receptor (beta chain) was retrieved from a study of CD8 T cells in Susac syndrome. The trim removed 6 bases at V and 5 bases at J, leaving 9 bases unmatched. Looked up from germline, CDR1 is DFQATT and CDR2 is SNEGSKA (reference sequence). The CDR3 covers 13 residues. CD8+ and CD4+ T cells were negatively isolated; TEMRA cells were FACS-enriched. A quantity of roughly 0.5 to 1 ug RNA underwent reverse transcription using random hexamers. TCRdb analysed the immunoSEQ multiplex PCR reads with MiXCR anew, one entry per CDR3 protein. The repertoire includes roughly 200,000 distinct CDR3 sequences, 90% to 95% of them detected once, and around 0.079% sits in the top ten.

This clonotype originated in a human donor with Susac syndrome. The chain couples TRBV20-1 to TRBJ2-7; 8 bases are shared with TRBD1. The specimen sequenced was CD4+ T cells from PBMCs. The DNA of the CDR3 is TGCAGTGCCGAAACTGACAGGGGCGACGAGCAGTACTTC. It is translated as CSAETDRGDEQYF.